Below, 20 T cell receptor beta chains from the same sample are listed, as sequenced in a study of cytomegalovirus exposure and HLA in healthy donors. The primer mix had 60 Vbeta and 13 Jbeta primers. Profiling relied on immunoSEQ multiplex PCR, and the TCRdb table lists in-frame clones only, not all of them. The table has over 110,000 clones, about 79% seen once. What was sequenced was PBMCs. The receptor source for this set is a male donor in good health and CMV-seronegative.

The chain uses TRBV10-3 and TRBJ1-5, with a tentative D call TRBD1 (5 bases). CDR1 and CDR2 (germline): ENHRY, SYGVKD. Between the trimmed V and J ends, which lost 3 bases and 4 bases, there was a span of 10 bases. The CDR3 loop spans 14 amino acids. The chain's CDR3 is CAISEGRGNQPQHF. The CDR3 DNA reads TGTGCCATCAGTGAAGGGAGGGGTAATCAGCCCCAGCATTTT.

About this clone itself: No DNA is shown, since the ends of the CDR3 on it are uncertain; the CDR3 is the one TCRdb lists. The chain couples TRBV21-1 to TRBJ2-6; TRBD2 is the table's D call and was not checked against the DNA. TRBV21-1 is assigned pseudogene status. The CDR3 spans 15 amino acids, including both terminal residues. CDR3 in amino acids: CASSKVGTGANVLTF.

V gene TRBV21-1 combines with J gene TRBJ2-5; the table's D call, TRBD1, has no DNA check behind it. TRBV21-1 is termed a pseudogene. The CDR3 runs 17 residues. The CDR3 nucleotides are TGTGCCAGCAGCAAAGGTCAGGACAGTCAATGCTGGGAGACCCAGTACTTC. Translated, it gives CASSKGQDSQCWETQYF.

This clone was seen only a few times. The chain joins TRBV9 to TRBJ2-7, with D perhaps matching TRBD2 (5 bases). Germline CDR1 reads SGDLS; CDR2 reads YYNGEE. With 4 bases removed from V and 0 bases from J, the gap between germline ends came to 20 bases. The CDR3 loop spans 17 amino acids. In nucleotides, the CDR3 is TGTGCCAGCAGCCCCCATGGTAGCGTGATCAGCTCCTACGAGCAGTACTTC. This translates into CASSPHGSVISSYEQYF.

This chain uses TRBV27 with TRBJ2-6; the match to TRBD2 covers 7 bases. The germline gives CDR1 MNHEY, CDR2 SMNVEV (reference sequence). The CDR3 contains 20 residues. V shed 3 bases, J shed 4 bases, and the junction held 18 bases outside the gene matches. CDR3: CASSFASGLRGGAGANVLTF. CDR3 in DNA: TGTGCCAGCAGTTTCGCTAGCGGACTTAGAGGTGGGGCCGGGGCCAACGTCCTGACTTTC.

The chain employs TRBV6-5 and TRBJ1-2; D is possibly TRBD1 (5 bases). The CDR3 runs 13 residues. Germline V gene sequence: CDR1 MNHEY, CDR2 SVGAGI. V was pared by 2 bases and J by 6 bases, with 10 bases between. CDR3 residues: CASSYVGEDGYTF. CDR3 DNA: TGTGCCAGCAGTTACGTGGGGGAGGATGGCTACACCTTC.

The gene calls are TRBV9 and TRBJ2-2; unclear D gene. Trimming took 9 bases from V and 0 from J, leaving 12 bases between them. The CDR3 runs to 14 residues. Germline assignment: CDR1 SGDLS and CDR2 YYNGEE. CDR3 in amino acids: CATKRGANTGELFF. The CDR3 DNA follows: TGTGCCACGAAGCGCGGTGCGAACACCGGGGAGCTGTTTTTT.

This chain joins TRBV5-4 and TRBJ2-7; D may be TRBD2 (6 bases). With 4 bases removed from V and 5 bases from J, the gap between germline ends came to 16 bases. This CDR3 is built from 14 residues. Germline CDR1 is SGHNT and CDR2 is YYREEE (reference sequence). The CDR3 sequence: CASSLSGTGNEQYF. Here the CDR3 DNA reads TGTGCCAGCAGCCTTTCCGGGACTGGGAACGAGCAGTACTTC.

The J gene is TRBJ2-3, the V gene TRBV27, with 7 bases fitting TRBD2. The CDR3 has 14 amino acids. The V and J ends lost 5 bases and 3 bases, in that order; junction bases with no gene match: 5. Germline V gene lookup returns CDR1 MNHEY and CDR2 SMNVEV (reference sequence). CDR3 in DNA: TGTGCCAGCAGTCGGGGACTAACTACAGATACGCAGTATTTT. Its translation: CASSRGLTTDTQYF.

The chain combines TRBV28 with TRBJ1-4; maybe TRBD1 (5 bases). CDR1 and CDR2 (germline): MDHEN, SYDVKM. The V end was cut by 10 bases, the J end by 8 bases, with 11 bases between. The CDR3 totals 11 residues. The CDR3: CATRVREKLFF. The CDR3, as DNA: TGTGCCACCAGGGTACGGGAAAAACTGTTTTTT.

Points on this clone: Other DNA variants within this sample encode the same CDR3. The CDR3 protein is CASRGTGSNQPQHF. For the CDR3, the DNA is TGTGCCAGCAGAGGGACAGGTTCTAATCAGCCCCAGCATTTT. This chain joins TRBV28 and TRBJ1-5, with 8 bases lining up with TRBD1. The CDR3 spans 14 residues. Germline V lookup: CDR1 MDHEN, CDR2 SYDVKM. J lost 4 bases, V lost 6 bases, and 5 bases had no gene match. Combining the CDR3 with reference TRBV28 and TRBJ1-5 gives the whole variable domain DVKVTQSSRYLVKRTGEKVFLECVQDMDHENMFWYRQDPGLGLRLIYFSYDVKMKEKGDIPEGYSVSREKKERFSLILESASTNQTSMYLCASRGTGSNQPQHFGDGTRLSIL.

This clone was recorded a few times. J is TRBJ1-5 and V is TRBV6-5; D is unresolved. CDR3 length: 15 amino acids. Deletions cut 0 bases from V and 0 bases from J, with 6 bases between. CDR1 and CDR2 (germline): MNHEY, SVGAGI. The CDR3 coding sequence is TGTGCCAGCAGTTACTCGAGTTATAGCAATCAGCCCCAGCATTTT. Translating it yields CASSYSSYSNQPQHF.

A single count supports this clone. In DNA, the CDR3 is TGCGCCAGCAGCCAAGTTCCAGCGGGCCCTACAGATACGCAGTATTTT. It is translated as CASSQVPAGPTDTQYF. V usage is TRBV4-1 and J usage is TRBJ2-3, with D possibly being TRBD2 (6 bases). There are 16 residues in the CDR3. Germline loops: CDR1 MGHRA, CDR2 YSYEKL. Trimming removed 1 base at V and 3 bases at J, with 14 bases between.

The chain is built from TRBV7-9 and TRBJ1-1; D not resolved. The CDR3 covers 12 residues. The germline V gene has CDR1 SEHNR and CDR2 FQNEAQ (reference sequence). V shed 5 bases and J shed 3 bases, with 7 bases lying between them. The CDR3: CASSPSYTEAFF. DNA of the CDR3: TGTGCCAGCAGCCCATCATACACTGAAGCTTTCTTT.

This chain connects TRBV7-6 to TRBJ1-1; D is possibly TRBD1 (6 bases). Deletions cut 4 bases from V and 4 bases from J, with 13 bases between. CDR1 is SGHVS, CDR2 FNYEAQ, per germline. The CDR3 sequence is 14 residues long. This chain's CDR3 is CASSSSQGGTEAFF. CDR3 nucleotide sequence: TGTGCCAGCAGCTCCTCCCAAGGGGGCACTGAAGCTTTCTTT.

This clone turned up a few times. The V and J genes are TRBV5-4 and TRBJ1-1; TRBD1 aligns across 9 bases. V lost 4 bases and J lost 0; bases outside the gene matches: 7. The CDR3 totals 16 residues. Germline CDR1 reads SGHNT; CDR2 reads YYREEE (reference sequence). Here the CDR3 reads CASSPTGGTMNTEAFF. The CDR3 nucleotides read TGTGCCAGCAGCCCGACAGGGGGTACAATGAACACTGAAGCTTTCTTT.

The genes are TRBV29-1 and TRBJ2-7; possible D gene TRBD2, 6 bases. CDR3 length: 14 amino acids. Germline CDR1 reads SQVTM; CDR2 reads ANQGSEA. Trimming shortened V by 5 bases and J by 5 bases, and 19 bases separated the two germline ends. The CDR3 spells CSVLLTSNFNEQYF. In nucleotides, the CDR3 is TGCAGCGTTTTACTGACTAGTAATTTCAACGAGCAGTACTTC.

A remark on this clone: Other DNA sequences from this sample encode an identical CDR3 as well. The chain has TRBV6-5 and TRBJ1-1; possible D gene TRBD1, 5 bases. From germline, CDR1 is MNHEY and CDR2 SVGAGI. The CDR3 has 13 amino acids. Trimming removed 2 bases from V and 1 base from J, with 5 bases in between. The DNA for the CDR3 is TGTGCCAGCAGTTACCAGGGGAACACTGAAGCTTTCTTT. Its translation: CASSYQGNTEAFF.

This chain links TRBV4-1 with TRBJ1-6, with a possible D match to TRBD1 (5 bases). The V end lost 1 base, the J end lost 8 bases, and 6 bases lay between the germline ends. Per the germline V gene, CDR1 is MGHRA and CDR2 is YSYEKL. The CDR3 sequence is 13 residues long. In DNA, the CDR3 is TGCGCCAGCAGCCAAGTAGGGGATTCACCCCTCCACTTT. Its translation: CASSQVGDSPLHF.

This clone was seen a few times. This chain uses TRBV30 with TRBJ2-5, with D possibly being TRBD1 (6 bases). Germline V gives CDR1 GTSNPN, CDR2 SVGIG (reference sequence). This CDR3 is 14 amino acids long. Trimming pared 4 bases from V and 2 bases from J, leaving 14 bases between. DNA of the CDR3: TGTGCCTGGAACCCCGGACAGCTTCAAGAGACCCAGTACTTC. This codes for CAWNPGQLQETQYF.